This is a list of T cell receptor beta chains from one sample in a study of T cell responses to AZD1222 COVID-19 vaccine. Produced via immunoSEQ multiplex PCR; TCRdb's table is partial and in-frame only. The sample includes approximately 150,000 clones, 90% to 95% seen only once; the top ten take about 2.3%. The sequences come from peripheral blood, collected on day 0 of AZD1222 vaccination. The source of these receptors is an adult in good health. Both conserved end residues are part of each CDR3. Fields, in order: clone size, J gene, V gene, D gene, CDR3 DNA, CDR3 protein. A D gene is named only where the DNA matches it firmly. Clone size, where shown, is once, few, many, or a class for clones that have expanded.

size: NA; J: TRBJ2-7; V: TRBV7-8; D: NA; DNA: TGTGCCAGCAGCTTATCGAACAGCTACGAGCAGTACTTC; CDR3: CASSLSNSYEQYF
size: NA; J: TRBJ2-2; V: TRBV5-1; D: TRBD1; DNA: TGCGCCAGCAGCACGGACAGGGGCGCGAACACCGGGGAGCTGTTTTTT; CDR3: CASSTDRGANTGELFF
size: NA; J: TRBJ2-2; V: TRBV9; D: NA; DNA: TGTGCCAGCAGCGTATCGCCCACAGGGACGGGGGCCGGGGAGCTGTTTTTT; CDR3: CASSVSPTGTGAGELFF
size: once; J: TRBJ1-1; V: TRBV6-5; D: TRBD1; DNA: TGTGCCAGCAGGACAGGGGCGGAGAACACTGAAGCTTTCTTT; CDR3: CASRTGAENTEAFF
size: NA; J: TRBJ2-1; V: TRBV3-1/TRBV3-2; D: NA; DNA: TGTGCCAGCAGCCCTGAGATAGCGGTCAATGAGCAGTTCTTC; CDR3: CASSPEIAVNEQFF
size: NA; J: TRBJ1-4; V: TRBV30; D: TRBD1; DNA: TGTGCCTGGAGCCCCGGGCAGGGGGCTGAAAAACTGTTTTTT; CDR3: CAWSPGQGAEKLFF
size: NA; J: TRBJ1-2; V: TRBV18; D: NA; DNA: TGTGCCAGCTCACTCGCTGGGGACAACTATGGCTACACCTTC; CDR3: CASSLAGDNYGYTF
size: NA; J: TRBJ1-5; V: TRBV6-5; D: TRBD1; DNA: TGTGCCAGCAGTATGACAGGGGGCGGGCAGCCCCAGCATTTT; CDR3: CASSMTGGGQPQHF
size: once; J: TRBJ1-2; V: TRBV4-3; D: NA; DNA: TGCGCCAGCAGCCAAGATCAGGGCAGGTCTGGCTATGGCTACACCTTC; CDR3: CASSQDQGRSGYGYTF
size: NA; J: TRBJ1-5; V: TRBV6-2/TRBV6-3; D: NA; DNA: TGTGCCAGCAGTGGAGACCCAGGGGTTGAGGCCCAGCATTTT; CDR3: CASSGDPGVEAQHF
size: NA; J: TRBJ1-4; V: TRBV28; D: NA; DNA: TGTGCCAGCTTGTCCCTGGGGGGGGCAACTAATGAAAAACTGTTTTTT; CDR3: CASLSLGGATNEKLFF
size: NA; J: TRBJ1-1; V: TRBV7-9; D: TRBD1; DNA: TGTGCCAGCAGCCGAAAAACCGGGACAGGGACGGCAACTGAAGCTTTCTTT; CDR3: CASSRKTGTGTATEAFF
size: NA; J: TRBJ1-5; V: TRBV5-5; D: NA; DNA: TGTGCCAGCACCCCTTTACCGGGTAGTCAGCCCCAGCATTTT; CDR3: CASTPLPGSQPQHF
size: once; J: TRBJ1-3; V: TRBV5-4; D: NA; DNA: TGTGCCAGCAGTCGCCCGAGTAGCTCTGGAAACACCATATATTTT; CDR3: CASSRPSSSGNTIYF
size: once; J: TRBJ2-3; V: TRBV3-1/TRBV3-2; D: TRBD1; DNA: TGTGCCAGCAGCCAAGCGGGACAGGCCACAGATACGCAGTATTTT; CDR3: CASSQAGQATDTQYF
size: NA; J: TRBJ1-5; V: TRBV11-3; D: NA; DNA: TGTGCCAGCAGCTTGGAAGCCCCTGGGGTATTTAGCAATCAGCCCCAGCATTTT; CDR3: CASSLEAPGVFSNQPQHF
size: NA; J: TRBJ1-5; V: TRBV5-5; D: TRBD1; DNA: TGTGCCAGCAGCCCACAGGGGGATATAGGTCAGCCCCAGCATTTT; CDR3: CASSPQGDIGQPQHF
size: NA; J: TRBJ1-5; V: TRBV12-3/TRBV12-4; D: TRBD1; DNA: TGTGCCAGCAGTACGGGACAGATTCAGCCCCAGCATTTT; CDR3: CASSTGQIQPQHF
size: NA; J: TRBJ2-3; V: TRBV23-1; D: NA; DNA: TGCGCCAGCAGTCGCTCCTGGGCAGGGGCACAAGATACGCAGTATTTT; CDR3: CASSRSWAGAQDTQYF
size: NA; J: TRBJ2-7; V: TRBV6-5; D: TRBD2; DNA: TGTGCCTCCAGCAGTCCTGGACTAGCGGACTACGAGCAGTACTTC; CDR3: CASSSPGLADYEQYF
size: NA; J: TRBJ1-2; V: TRBV3-1/TRBV3-2; D: NA; DNA: TGTGCCAGCATAGGCAAGGTCCGCGGGGGTTCTGGCTACACCTTC; CDR3: CASIGKVRGGSGYTF
size: NA; J: TRBJ2-6; V: TRBV5-4; D: NA; DNA: TGTGCCAGCAGTTATTTCTCTGGGGCCAACGTCCTGACTTTC; CDR3: CASSYFSGANVLTF
size: NA; J: TRBJ1-3; V: TRBV6-5; D: NA; DNA: TGTGCCAGCAGTCAGGGCAAAGGAAACACCATATATTTT; CDR3: CASSQGKGNTIYF
size: NA; J: TRBJ1-3; V: TRBV18; D: NA; DNA: TGTGCCAGCTTCCCGGGGAGCTCTGGAAACACCATATATTTT; CDR3: CASFPGSSGNTIYF
size: NA; J: TRBJ1-5; V: TRBV19; D: NA; DNA: TGTGCCAGTAGTATTTTCTTCAGGGGTGTTCAGCCCCAGCATTTT; CDR3: CASSIFFRGVQPQHF
size: NA; J: TRBJ1-6; V: TRBV12-3/TRBV12-4; D: NA; DNA: TGTGCCAGCCAGGCACAGGGCCATTCACCCCTCCACTTT; CDR3: CASQAQGHSPLHF
size: NA; J: TRBJ1-6; V: TRBV4-3; D: NA; DNA: TGCGCCAGCAGCCAAGATCGGGCGGATTTAAGTCCCCTCCACTTT; CDR3: CASSQDRADLSPLHF
size: NA; J: TRBJ1-6; V: TRBV3-1/TRBV3-2; D: TRBD1; DNA: TGTGCCAGCAGCCAATACGGACAGGGGAATTCACCCCTCCACTTT; CDR3: CASSQYGQGNSPLHF
size: NA; J: TRBJ2-1; V: TRBV5-6; D: TRBD1; DNA: TGTGCCAGCAGCTCCGACAGGGGGCGAGAGCAGTTCTTC; CDR3: CASSSDRGREQFF
size: NA; J: TRBJ1-6; V: TRBV19; D: TRBD1; DNA: TGTGCCAGTAGTGTCGACAGGGGATTTAATTCACCCCTCCACTTT; CDR3: CASSVDRGFNSPLHF
size: NA; J: TRBJ2-5; V: TRBV28; D: NA; DNA: TGTGCCAGCAAGTCGACACTGTGGGACCGGGAGACCCAGTACTTC; CDR3: CASKSTLWDRETQYF
size: once; J: TRBJ2-5; V: TRBV4-2; D: NA; DNA: TGTGCCAGCAGCCAAGATCGGGACTACCAAGAGACCCAGTACTTC; CDR3: CASSQDRDYQETQYF
size: NA; J: TRBJ1-4; V: TRBV7-9; D: NA; DNA: TGTGCCAGCAGAGGTGGGGGGAGGGCTGAAAAACTGTTTTTT; CDR3: CASRGGGRAEKLFF
size: NA; J: TRBJ2-7; V: TRBV12-3/TRBV12-4; D: NA; DNA: TGTGCCAGCAGTGTCGGGAGCTCCTACGAGCAGTACTTC; CDR3: CASSVGSSYEQYF
size: once; J: TRBJ2-4; V: TRBV28; D: TRBD1; DNA: TGTGCCAGCAGTTCTTCTCGGACAGGCAAAAACATTCAGTACTTC; CDR3: CASSSSRTGKNIQYF
size: NA; J: TRBJ2-3; V: TRBV7-9; D: TRBD1; DNA: TGTGCCAGCAGCCGACAGGGCCTCGCAGATACGCAGTATTTT; CDR3: CASSRQGLADTQYF
size: NA; J: TRBJ2-7; V: TRBV24-1; D: NA; DNA: TGTGCCACCAGTGACCGGGGTCCCGACGAGCAGTACTTC; CDR3: CATSDRGPDEQYF
size: NA; J: TRBJ1-4; V: TRBV12-3/TRBV12-4; D: NA; DNA: TGTGCCAGCAGTTTCCAAAGGGATGAAAAACTGTTTTTT; CDR3: CASSFQRDEKLFF
size: NA; J: TRBJ1-5; V: TRBV18; D: TRBD1; DNA: TGTGCCAGCTCAAGACAGGGTTCTCAGCCCCAGCATTTT; CDR3: CASSRQGSQPQHF
size: NA; J: TRBJ2-7; V: TRBV5-1; D: NA; DNA: TGCGCCAGCAGCTTGGCGGAGGGACACTACTACGAGCAGTACTTC; CDR3: CASSLAEGHYYEQYF
size: few; J: TRBJ1-2; V: TRBV5-1; D: NA; DNA: TGCGCCAGCAGCCGGGGGACGGCCAACTTTCTCTATGGCTACACCTTC; CDR3: CASSRGTANFLYGYTF
size: NA; J: TRBJ2-1; V: TRBV7-9; D: NA; DNA: TGTGCCAGCAGCCCCGGTCGGGGGTCTCCCTACAATGAGCAGTTCTTC; CDR3: CASSPGRGSPYNEQFF
size: NA; J: TRBJ1-2; V: TRBV7-9; D: TRBD1; DNA: TGTGCCAGCAGCTTGGGACAGGGGGTTCCTAACTATGGCTACACCTTC; CDR3: CASSLGQGVPNYGYTF
size: NA; J: TRBJ1-2; V: TRBV6-1; D: NA; DNA: TGTGCCAGCAGTGAATTGCCAGGGGATGGCTACACCTTC; CDR3: CASSELPGDGYTF
size: NA; J: TRBJ1-1; V: TRBV6-6; D: TRBD1; DNA: TGTGCCAGCAGTTCGGGACAGACCACTGAAGCTTTCTTT; CDR3: CASSSGQTTEAFF
size: NA; J: TRBJ1-5; V: TRBV10-3; D: NA; DNA: TGTGCCATCAGTGAGGGAAATCAGCCCCAGCATTTT; CDR3: CAISEGNQPQHF
size: few; J: TRBJ2-6; V: TRBV7-3; D: TRBD1; DNA: TGTGCCAGCAGCGCAGGAGACAGGGAAGCTGGGGCCAACGTCCTGACTTTC; CDR3: CASSAGDREAGANVLTF
size: NA; J: TRBJ1-2; V: TRBV5-4; D: NA; DNA: TGTGCCAGCAGCTTGGACAGTGTGGGTGGCTACACCTTC; CDR3: CASSLDSVGGYTF
size: NA; J: TRBJ1-1; V: TRBV30; D: NA; DNA: TGTGCCTGGAGTGTAACCGGGACCCATCTGAGAGCTTTCTTT; CDR3: CAWSVTGTHLRAFF
size: NA; J: TRBJ2-2; V: TRBV11-1; D: TRBD1; DNA: TGTGCCAGCAGCCCCGGACAGGACAGGATCGGGGAGCTGTTTTTT; CDR3: CASSPGQDRIGELFF
size: NA; J: TRBJ2-5; V: TRBV7-3; D: TRBD2; DNA: TGTGCCAGCACCCTCGTTCCTACGATGGGGAGGGACCAAGAGACCCAGTACTTC; CDR3: CASTLVPTMGRDQETQYF
size: NA; J: TRBJ2-3; V: TRBV5-1; D: NA; DNA: TGCGCCAGCAGGGACTCTGGAGGTGGAACAGATACGCAGTATTTT; CDR3: CASRDSGGGTDTQYF
size: NA; J: TRBJ1-2; V: TRBV29-1; D: TRBD1; DNA: TGCAGCGTCAAGACAGGGGGCAACTATGGCTACACCTTC; CDR3: CSVKTGGNYGYTF
size: NA; J: TRBJ2-7; V: TRBV18; D: TRBD2; DNA: TGTGCCAGCTCGCCTCGGCGGGGGGCCTACGAGCAGTACTTC; CDR3: CASSPRRGAYEQYF
size: NA; J: TRBJ2-1; V: TRBV4-1; D: NA; DNA: TGCGCCAGCAGCCAAGATTCCGGATCAGTAGGGCAGAGCTCCTACAATGAGCAGTTCTTC; CDR3: CASSQDSGSVGQSSYNEQFF
size: NA; J: TRBJ1-5; V: TRBV30; D: NA; DNA: TGTGCCTGGAGTGTACAGGGAATAGAGCCCCAGCATTTT; CDR3: CAWSVQGIEPQHF
size: NA; J: TRBJ1-5; V: TRBV7-2; D: NA; DNA: TGTGCCAGCAGCTTAGGACCCTCCCGGTTCCCTAATCAGCCCCAGCATTTT; CDR3: CASSLGPSRFPNQPQHF
size: NA; J: TRBJ2-4; V: TRBV30; D: NA; DNA: TGTGCCTGGAGTCAAGGGGGCAAAAACATTCAGTACTTC; CDR3: CAWSQGGKNIQYF
size: NA; J: TRBJ1-6; V: TRBV13; D: NA; DNA: TGTGCCAGCAGCCCCCGGGAGGGGAGAGGGAATTCACCCCTCCACTTT; CDR3: CASSPREGRGNSPLHF
size: once; J: TRBJ2-3; V: TRBV10-2; D: TRBD2; DNA: TGCGCCAGCAGTGAGCGGCTAGCGGGGGTCACAGATACGCAGTATTTT; CDR3: CASSERLAGVTDTQYF